Sequencing of this TCR beta chain was carried out in a study of cytomegalovirus exposure and HLA in healthy donors. Germline lookup yields CDR1 SGHTA and CDR2 FQGNSA. This CDR3 contains 15 residues. Trimming stripped 8 bases from V and 10 bases from J, with 24 bases between. A word on this clone: Antigen: not known.

The PCR used 60 Vbeta and 13 Jbeta primers. TCRdb keeps only in-frame clones here, not all; method: immunoSEQ multiplex PCR. Here the sample spans some 120,000 clones, around two thirds being singletons. Findings of the study overall: Generally TCR sequences proved uncommon, though certain public TCRs appeared in numerous donors.

The J gene is TRBJ2-1, the V gene TRBV7-2, with a weak D call TRBD2 (6 bases). This TCR derives from a woman aged 40 to 55 in good health and CMV-seropositive. Sample: PBMCs. CDR3 bases: TGTGCCAGCGGTCAGGAGGGTACGGGGAAGGTGGAGCAGTTCTTC. Translation: CASGQEGTGKVEQFF.